The 4 T cell receptor beta chains in this list originate from one sample, sequenced in a study of blood T cell repertoires in COVID-19. The method was immunoSEQ multiplex PCR; TCRdb's version includes in-frame clones alone and lacks a portion of them. The table records roughly 6,000 clones, almost 75% of them present only once. Sequencing was performed on peripheral blood. These receptors all come from a man aged 60 to 75 with acute or convalescent COVID-19.

The chain is built from TRBV5-5 and TRBJ2-1; 9 bases fit TRBD2. V was pared by 2 bases and J by 1 base, with 4 bases of the junction left unmatched. Germline-derived CDR1 and CDR2 are SGHKS and YYEKEE (reference sequence). CDR3 length equals 16 residues. The CDR3 sequence is CASSFTAGGSYNEQFF. CDR3 in DNA: TGTGCCAGCAGCTTCACAGCGGGAGGTTCCTACAATGAGCAGTTCTTC.

This clone was counted between two and nine times. Written as DNA, the CDR3 is TGTGCCAGCAGCGTAGCTACGGGGGACAGGGCAGGAAACACTGAAGCTTTCTTT. This encodes CASSVATGDRAGNTEAFF. The genes are TRBV9 and TRBJ1-1; 9 bases align to TRBD1. Germline lookup yields CDR1 SGDLS and CDR2 YYNGEE. V lost 0 bases and J lost 2; bases outside the gene matches: 11. The length of the CDR3 is 18 residues.

This clone turned up a few times. V and J are TRBV19 and TRBJ2-2; weak D call: TRBD2 (5 bases). Trimming took 3 bases from V and 6 from J, leaving 8 bases between them. Per germline, CDR1 LNHDA and CDR2 SQIVND (reference sequence). This CDR3 is 13 amino acids long. The CDR3 DNA is TGTGCCAGTAGTATTATGGACTCCGGGGAGCTGTTTTTT. Protein: CASSIMDSGELFF. Full variable domain (remainder filled in from reference TRBV19 and TRBJ2-2): DGGITQSPKYLFRKEGQNVTLSCEQNLNHDAMYWYRQDPGQGLRLIYYSQIVNDFQKGDIAEGYSVSREKKESFPLTVTSAQKNPTAFYLCASSIMDSGELFFGEGSRLTVL.

The chain uses TRBV6-5 and TRBJ2-7; 10 bases fit TRBD1. The CDR3 has 15 amino acids. The germline V gene encodes CDR1 MNHEY and CDR2 SVGAGI. Losses at the gene ends were 2 bases for V and 0 bases for J; bases not matched to a gene: 1. DNA for the CDR3: TGTGCCAGCAGTTACGGGACAGGGGTCTCCTACGAGCAGTACTTC. Encoded protein: CASSYGTGVSYEQYF.